The TCR beta chain described here comes from a study of T cells expressing NK-cell markers. For the study at large: Seven sequenced donors out of eight were HCMV-seropositive, one seronegative.

Production of TCR beta cDNA relied on 5'RACE template switching with UMIs. TCRdb re-called the 5' RACE reads; every CDR3 protein appears as one record, without DNA. The sample data list 200,000 to 300,000 distinct CDR3 sequences. Germline V gives CDR1 LGHDT, CDR2 YNNKEL (reference sequence). This CDR3 spans 12 amino acids. Sequenced input: blood T cells: a sorted CD56 or NKG2C T cell subset, CD4+ or CD8+ T cells, or bulk PBMC T cells (not recorded which). V and J are TRBV3-1 and TRBJ1-2. This receptor was obtained from a woman aged 18 to 75 in good health. This CDR3 is CATHRILYGYTF.